This TCR beta chain was sequenced during a study of T cells in Graves' hyperthyroidism and ophthalmopathy (dated by TCRdb to 2018 to 2020). Regarding the complete study: Peripheral blood samples were taken at the time of initial diagnosis, prior to any treatment. A discovery cohort of roughly 100 patients, fewer than 50 with Graves' ophthalmopathy and under 60 with stable Graves' hyperthyroidism, was used to find distinguishing TCR V-J signatures. An independent validation cohort of 18 to 20 hyperthyroidism patients and some 15 patients who later progressed to ophthalmopathy tested prospective prediction of ophthalmopathy. The 80 to 100 discovery patients were randomly divided into training and test sets at a 7:3 ratio. In addition, the study compared T-cell repertoires in thyroid tissue and in blood from 6 or 7 Graves' hyperthyroidism patients. After sampling, hyperthyroidism patients received methimazole starting at 30 mg daily, and ophthalmopathy patients received high-dose intravenous methylprednisolone. The paper reports TCR Vbeta CDR3 sequencing of 140 or so peripheral blood samples: over 40 ophthalmopathy, roughly 74 hyperthyroidism and around 17 progressor patients.

This clonotype was seen ten or more times. The antigen it binds to is not known. The sample holds no much larger clone one base away, and base qualities are not on file. The CDR3, from cysteine to phenylalanine, totals 18 residues. Only the CDR3 part of the read is kept: 54 bases, read in frame from the first base. Trimming takes 3 bases from V and 7 bases from J, and the germline ends sit 27 bases apart. CDR1 is given as SNHLY and CDR2 as FYNNEI, both from the germline V gene. Hyperthyroidism patients were newly diagnosed, had a disease duration of under 2 months, and were aged 18 to 65 years. Patients with uncontrolled infections, other autoimmune diseases, pregnancy or lactation were excluded. Clinical symptoms, serum thyroxine and TRAb, thyroid ultrasound, and orbital computed tomography formed the basis for the diagnoses. For progressor patients, blood was drawn at the first diagnosis of hyperthyroidism, before any ophthalmopathy symptoms had appeared. PBMCs were separated from approximately 9.9 ml of fresh peripheral blood using Ficoll-Paque density gradient centrifugation. Progressor patients were defined as those initially diagnosed with Graves' hyperthyroidism in whom ophthalmopathy developed during follow-up. Total RNA was extracted with Trizol reagent, and quality was checked on an Agilent 2100 Bioanalyzer.

Amplification of TCR beta CDR3 regions was carried out from RNA transcripts. A first-round RT-PCR of the TCR CDR3 used the HTBI primer set with the Qiagen OneStep RT-PCR kit. Libraries were constructed in a second round of multiplex PCR, after which size selection and purification were performed. The libraries were sequenced on an Illumina HiSeq2000 using paired-end 100 bp reads. Processing in the source paper ran as follows. SOAPnuke was used to process the raw data, with reads discarded if the reads contained adapters or uncalled bases, had a mean Phred below 15, or lacked an exact constant-primer or identifier match. High-quality paired reads were merged with COPE v1.2.5, and unique nucleotide sequences were defined as clonotypes. Clonotypes were aligned to IMGT TRBV, TRBD and TRBJ reference segments using MiTCR v1.1. Analysis was restricted to V-J combinations with a frequency above 0.0001, which covered 98% to 99.2% of repertoires. The TCS score was defined as F50 (clonal expansion) divided by E x V (chaos), with BLOSUM62-based TCRdist calculated between CDR3 peptides within each V-J. Welch's t-statistics and random forest reduced just over 500 V-J features to 10 to 15, which were used in a naive Bayes classifier (R e1071). TCRdb ran its own pipeline on the public reads, namely fastp trimming at Q25 and MiXCR clone calling, and kept in-frame beta chains. For every CDR3 protein sequence, its rows merge into one entry that carries the most common genes and DNA. The V and J calls were not made by the authors but by TCRdb's processing. Recorded for this sample are some 370,000 distinct CDR3 sequences; roughly 17% of them occurred a single time. In total, the top ten clones hold roughly 35% of the sample.

The research as a whole found: In validation, progression to ophthalmopathy was predicted by the model with nearly 71% sensitivity and 72.22% specificity, a median of approximately 6.5 months before onset. Sample size was not statistically predetermined, and investigators were not blinded to group allocation. Most expanded thyroid clonotypes (frequency above 0.001) were also detected in blood, a finding suggesting that blood repertoires may reflect thyroid immune responses. A 13 V-J signature model separated ophthalmopathy from stable hyperthyroidism, with over 85% sensitivity and 81.08% specificity in cross-validation and 80%/75% in testing.

The source is a woman aged 30 to 39 with Graves' hyperthyroidism that later progressed to Graves' ophthalmopathy. In this chain, TRBV2 is recombined with TRBJ1-2; the D segment could be TRBD1, given 5 matching bases. Sequences were obtained from blood. The CDR3 corresponds to CASSDLGDRAFSKSGYTF. The DNA sequence is TGTGCCAGCAGTGATTTAGGGGATCGCGCCTTCTCTAAATCTGGCTACACCTTC.